These 25 T cell receptor beta chains share one sample of origin, sequenced in a study of blood T cells in healthy people across ages. Together with a sample-barcoded 5' primer, a J-beta primer mix was included in a second PCR lasting about 6 to 11 cycles. One entry per CDR3 protein results from TCRdb running MiXCR on the 5' RACE reads. The sample contains over 600,000 distinct CDR3 sequences, under 25% of which appear only once. The sequencing sample was made of blood. The receptors come from a man aged 65-85 years in good health.

This clonotype has at least ten counts. The chain joins TRBV29-1 to TRBJ2-3; no definite D call. The germline V gene has CDR1 SQVTM and CDR2 ANQGSEA. CDR3 length: 13 amino acids. Trimming stripped 4 bases from V and 3 bases from J, with 11 bases between. The CDR3 sequence is CSVGPQGTDTQYF. CDR3 sequence (DNA): TGCAGCGTTGGGCCCCAAGGGACAGATACGCAGTATTTT.

This sequence joins TRBV12-3 or TRBV12-4 and TRBJ2-7; D assignment may be TRBD1 or TRBD2 (5 bases each). The CDR3 sequence is 16 residues long. V was clipped by 4 bases and J by 7 bases, with 23 bases between them. CDR3 in amino acids: CASSSNHLGTPWEQYF. The CDR3 bases are TGTGCCAGCAGTTCAAACCACCTAGGGACCCCTTGGGAGCAGTACTTC.

This clonotype has just a few counts. The rearrangement links TRBV20-1 to TRBJ1-5; 7 bases are shared with TRBD1. This CDR3 has 15 residues. The V segment lost 0 bases and the J segment 9 bases; nucleotides outside the gene matches: 11. Per the germline V gene, CDR1 is DFQATT and CDR2 is SNEGSKA (reference sequence). The CDR3 nucleotides are TGCAGTGCTAGAGAAAGGGGACAGCTAGATAGGCCCCAGCATTTT. Protein sequence: CSARERGQLDRPQHF.

This clonotype occurred a few times. The chain links TRBV20-1 to TRBJ2-7; either TRBD1 or TRBD2 may fit D (6 bases each). The germline V and J ends were trimmed by 1 base and 1 base, with 17 bases remaining between them. This CDR3 contains 16 residues. Looked up from germline, CDR1 is DFQATT and CDR2 is SNEGSKA (reference sequence). CDR3: CSARAAGGQSSYEQYF. The CDR3 nucleotides are TGCAGTGCTAGAGCCGCTGGGGGGCAAAGTTCCTACGAGCAGTACTTC.

The chain combines TRBV24-1 with TRBJ2-5; D might be TRBD1 (5 bases). The J call may be mistaken, given a closer DNA end match to TRBJ2-7. The CDR3 has 12 residues. Germline V gives CDR1 KGHDR, CDR2 SFDVKD. The CDR3 sequence is CATRQGGHEQYF. The CDR3 bases are TGTGCCACCAGGCAGGGTGGCCACGAGCAGTACTTC.

V usage is TRBV4-2 and J usage is TRBJ2-3; TRBD2 matches at 8 bases. CDR1 and CDR2 from the germline V gene are LGHNA and YNFKEQ. There are 16 residues in the CDR3. Trimming cost V 1 base and J 1 base; bases outside gene matches: 4. The CDR3 loop is CASSQAYGGGTDTQYF. The CDR3 nucleotides read TGTGCCAGCAGCCAAGCATACGGGGGGGGCACAGATACGCAGTATTTT.

This clonotype was counted a few times. The chain employs TRBV5-1 and TRBJ1-1; D may be TRBD1 (6 bases). With 3 bases removed from V and 6 bases from J, the gap between germline ends came to 21 bases. Germline lookup yields CDR1 SGHRS and CDR2 YFSETQ. The CDR3 is 16 amino acids. The CDR3 here is CASSSGTLRYEAEAFF. As DNA, the CDR3 is TGCGCCAGCAGCTCTGGGACACTGAGGTACGAGGCTGAAGCTTTCTTT.

The chain carries TRBV7-9 and TRBJ2-7; 11 bases fit TRBD2. The CDR3 totals 14 residues. Trimming took 8 bases from V and 4 from J; bases not matched to a gene: 7. CDR1 is SEHNR, CDR2 FQNEAQ, per germline (reference sequence). The CDR3 coding sequence is TGTGCCAGCCGCATAGCGGGAGGGCCTTACGAGCAGTACTTC. Its translation: CASRIAGGPYEQYF.

There are a few counts of this clonotype. Germline and junction disagree at one end, which may indicate a read error. The CDR3 reads CASSPGLAGATAYEQYF. The CDR3 DNA is TGCGCCAGCAGCCCCGGACTAGCGGGGGCCACCGCCTACGAGCAGTATTTC. The chain combines TRBV5-1 with TRBJ2-7, with 13 bases matching TRBD2. The CDR3 contains 17 residues. The V gene's germline CDR1 is SGHRS and CDR2 YFSETQ.

The chain links TRBV30 to TRBJ2-1; D is possibly TRBD2 (6 bases). Germline V lookup: CDR1 GTSNPN, CDR2 SVGIG (reference sequence). The CDR3 is 11 amino acids. V was trimmed by 4 bases and J by 12 bases, leaving 13 bases between them. In nucleotides, the CDR3 is TGTGCCTGGATGGGACTTGGGGGGCAGTTCTTC. As protein: CAWMGLGGQFF.

The chain recombines TRBV4-1 with TRBJ1-5; D remains ambiguous. V lost 1 base and J lost 4, with 5 bases in between. The length of the CDR3 is 13 residues. Germline values: CDR1 MGHRA, CDR2 YSYEKL. CDR3 in amino acids: CASSQGENQPQHF. The CDR3 DNA sequence: TGCGCCAGCAGCCAAGGAGAGAATCAGCCCCAGCATTTT.

This clonotype was picked up a small number of times. The chain is built from TRBV27 and TRBJ1-5; D ambiguous. The CDR3 is 16 residues long. Trimming stripped 2 bases from V and 0 bases from J, with 11 bases between. Germline CDR1 MNHEY, CDR2 SMNVEV (reference sequence). CDR3 nucleotide sequence: TGTGCCAGCAGTTTACTCCCGGGCCATAGCAATCAGCCCCAGCATTTT. Amino acid sequence: CASSLLPGHSNQPQHF.

This clonotype was detected a few times. The chain uses TRBV5-1 and TRBJ2-2; tentative D call: TRBD2 (5 bases). Germline values: CDR1 SGHRS, CDR2 YFSETQ. V was trimmed by 1 base and J by 5 bases, leaving 18 bases between them. There are 17 residues in the CDR3. The CDR3 nucleotides read TGCGCCAGCAGCTTGTCAGTTCCAGCGGTGCTTACCGGGGAGCTGTTTTTT. It specifies CASSLSVPAVLTGELFF.

The chain is built from TRBV2 and TRBJ2-7, with 9 bases aligning to TRBD1. Germline V gene data show CDR1 as SNHLY and CDR2 as FYNNEI. The V gene end was trimmed by 10 bases and the J gene end by 5 bases; junction bases not matched to a gene: 6. This CDR3 has 12 amino acids. The CDR3 region has the DNA TGTGCCAACAACAGGGGGCAGGACGAGCAGTACTTC. Its protein product is CANNRGQDEQYF.

This clonotype came up a few times. The rearrangement links TRBV6-1 to TRBJ2-5; 8 positions match TRBD1. The J call is uncertain, as TRBJ2-7 better fits the DNA end. The CDR3 runs to 13 residues. CDR1 and CDR2 (germline): MNHNS, SASEGT. The DNA for the CDR3 is TGTGCCAGCACCCTGACAGGGGCCTACGAGCAGTACTTC. As protein: CASTLTGAYEQYF.

This clonotype was recorded a few times. The chain uses TRBV5-1 and TRBJ1-6, with D uncertain. The V end lost 0 bases, the J end lost 8 bases, and 6 bases lay between the germline ends. The CDR3 has 13 amino acids. Germline loops: CDR1 SGHRS, CDR2 YFSETQ. The CDR3 reads CASSLVGDSPLHF. The DNA of the CDR3 is TGCGCCAGCAGCTTGGTGGGCGATTCACCCCTCCACTTT. Looking up the rest from reference TRBV5-1 and TRBJ1-6 gives the full variable domain: KAGVTQTPRYLIKTRGQQVTLSCSPISGHRSVSWYQQTPGQGLQFLFEYFSETQRNKGNFPGRFSGRQFSNSRSEMNVSTLELGDSALYLCASSLVGDSPLHFGNGTRLTVT.

A few counts support this clonotype. This rearrangement joins TRBV6-2 or TRBV6-3 to TRBJ2-1; no reliable D call. CDR3 length: 13 amino acids. Germline V gives CDR1 MNHEY, CDR2 SVGEGT. V gave up 11 bases and J gave up 6 bases, with 17 bases separating them. Here the CDR3 DNA reads TGTGCCGGCATTTCCGACGACTTCAATGAGCAGTTCTTC. This codes for CAGISDDFNEQFF.

The chain is built from TRBV3-1 and TRBJ1-3; 7 nucleotides line up with TRBD1. Germline V gene lookup returns CDR1 LGHDT and CDR2 YNNKEL (reference sequence). Germline trimming cut 1 base from V and 5 bases from J; bases unmatched to any gene: 5. The CDR3 is 15 amino acids. The CDR3 spells CASSQGNRGRNTIYF. The CDR3 nucleotides are TGTGCCAGCAGCCAAGGAAACAGGGGACGAAACACCATATATTTT.

There are a few counts of this clonotype. Here the CDR3 reads CASSLLAGGLGEQFF. The CDR3, as DNA: TGCGCCAGCAGCCTTCTAGCGGGAGGGCTGGGTGAGCAGTTCTTC. This rearrangement joins TRBV5-1 to TRBJ2-5; the match to TRBD2 covers 12 bases. TRBJ2-1 explains the end of the DNA better; the J call may be wrong. The CDR3 is 15 residues long. Germline loops: CDR1 SGHRS, CDR2 YFSETQ.

This clonotype was observed a few times. This rearrangement joins TRBV6-5 to TRBJ2-3; perhaps D is TRBD1 or TRBD2 (5 bases each). The germline V gene has CDR1 MNHEY and CDR2 SVGAGI. V gave up 5 bases and J gave up 4 bases, with 10 bases separating them. The CDR3 sequence is 13 residues long. The CDR3 here is CASSEGFPDTQYF. CDR3 in DNA: TGTGCCAGCAGTGAGGGGTTCCCAGATACGCAGTATTTT.

This clonotype was counted only a few times. J is TRBJ2-7 and V is TRBV29-1; 7 positions match TRBD2. V gave up 4 bases and J gave up 2 bases; unmatched junction bases: 5. The CDR3 runs 13 residues. Germline CDR1 reads SQVTM; CDR2 reads ANQGSEA. In nucleotides, the CDR3 is TGCAGCGTTGGCGGGAGAGAACCCTACGAGCAGTACTTC. Translation gives CSVGGREPYEQYF.

This clonotype showed up just a few times. This chain joins TRBV19 and TRBJ2-7, with 10 bases that match TRBD2. Per the germline V gene, CDR1 is LNHDA and CDR2 is SQIVND (reference sequence). CDR3 length: 17 amino acids. Losses at the gene ends were 3 bases for V and 0 bases for J; bases not matched to a gene: 8. CDR3: CASSIGGAGGHSYEQYF. CDR3 bases: TGTGCCAGTAGTATCGGAGGAGCGGGAGGGCACTCCTACGAGCAGTACTTC.

The chain carries TRBV24-1 and TRBJ2-3, with D possibly matching TRBD2 (6 bases). CDR1 is KGHDR, CDR2 SFDVKD, per germline. This CDR3 is 16 amino acids long. Trimming left V 2 bases short and J 5 bases short, with 16 bases between. The CDR3 bases are TGTGCCACCAGTGATTCGGGGGACTCCCGGGTAGATACGCAGTATTTT. Encoded protein: CATSDSGDSRVDTQYF.

This clonotype has a handful of counts. The chain carries TRBV29-1 and TRBJ1-1, with 8 bases matching TRBD1. J was trimmed by 3 bases and V by 4 bases; bases with no gene match: 4. The germline gives CDR1 SQVTM, CDR2 ANQGSEA. The CDR3 is 13 amino acids. CDR3 DNA: TGCAGCGTTGGTCAGGGGGCTGACACTGAAGCTTTCTTT. It is translated as CSVGQGADTEAFF.

This CDR3 is CASSHPLAGERGIQYF. Written as DNA, the CDR3 is TGTGCCAGCAGCCACCCTCTAGCGGGAGAACGTGGCATTCAGTACTTC. This chain joins TRBV7-2 and TRBJ2-4, with 10 bases that match TRBD2. The CDR3 is 16 residues long. V dropped 5 bases and J dropped 9; count of bases not matched to a gene: 13. Germline V CDR1 and CDR2: SGHTA, FQGNSA.